Below, 8 T cell receptor beta chains from the same sample are listed, as sequenced in a study of T cells of healthy individuals (dated by TCRdb to 2017 to 2018). Preparation of the library involved 5' RACE. The reads were generated on an Illumina MiSeq. TCRdb reran the public reads through fastp at Q25 and MiXCR, keeping productive beta chains. When rows share a CDR3 protein, they turn into one entry using the most common DNA and genes. In this sample the table shows more than 60,000 distinct CDR3 sequences, 15% to 20% of which occur a single time. Around 4.5% of the sample lies in the top ten. The source of these receptors is a human donor in good health.

V and J are TRBV20-1 and TRBJ1-6; D is ambiguous. V shed 0 bases and J shed 8 bases, with 17 bases lying between them. The CDR3 is 16 amino acids. Germline CDR1 and CDR2: DFQATT and SNEGSKA (reference sequence). CDR3 in amino acids: CSARDPFHGPDSPLHF. CDR3 coding DNA: TGCAGTGCTAGAGACCCCTTCCACGGGCCGGATTCACCCCTCCACTTT.

The sample holds a few counts of this clonotype. The chain joins TRBV6-6 to TRBJ2-7, with 7 nucleotides matching TRBD2. Germline V gene data show CDR1 as MNHNY and CDR2 as SVGAGI (reference sequence). The CDR3 extends over 15 amino acids. The V gene end was trimmed by 6 bases and the J gene end by 1 base; junction bases not matched to a gene: 9. The CDR3 DNA reads TGTGCCAGCAGCCCTACCAGGCGGGGGTCCTACGAGCAGTACTTC. Residues: CASSPTRRGSYEQYF.

V gene TRBV4-3 combines with J gene TRBJ2-7, with 7 positions matching TRBD2. Germline V gene data show CDR1 as LGHNA and CDR2 as YSLEER. CDR3 size: 19 residues. V lost 0 bases to trimming and J lost 0 bases; unmatched junction nucleotides: 14. The CDR3 coding sequence is TGCGCCAGCAGCCAAGATGGGTATAGCGGGTCCTCCTACTCCTACGAGCAGTACTTC. Translating it yields CASSQDGYSGSSYSYEQYF.

This clonotype occurred many times. The V call is TRBV10-2, the J call TRBJ2-5; 7 nucleotides match TRBD1. V lost 7 bases to trimming and J lost 0 bases; unmatched junction nucleotides: 14. This CDR3 region has 17 residues. Germline loops: CDR1 WSHSY, CDR2 SAAADI. The CDR3 loop reads CASTSDFPGTDQETQYF. CDR3 nucleotides: TGCGCCAGCACTTCCGATTTCCCCGGGACAGACCAAGAGACCCAGTACTTC.

V gene TRBV25-1 combines with J gene TRBJ2-5, with D unclear. With 1 base removed from V and 2 bases from J, the gap between germline ends came to 8 bases. The CDR3 is 14 amino acids. In germline, CDR1 is MGHDK, CDR2 SYGVNS. The CDR3 loop reads CASSELREQETQYF. CDR3 DNA: TGTGCCAGCAGTGAATTAAGGGAACAAGAGACCCAGTACTTC.

The chain joins TRBV18 to TRBJ2-5, with D maybe TRBD2 (5 bases). Germline CDR1 KGHSH, CDR2 LQKENI. This CDR3 is 15 amino acids long. V lost 0 bases, J lost 4 bases, and 12 bases lay in between. CDR3 region: CASSPPGLNVETQYF. In nucleotides, the CDR3 is TGTGCCAGCTCACCACCTGGACTGAATGTAGAGACCCAGTACTTC.

The chain is built from TRBV9 and TRBJ2-7, with D possibly matching TRBD2 (6 bases). The length of the CDR3 is 15 residues. CDR1 is SGDLS and CDR2 is YYNGEE in the germline V gene. Trimming took 0 bases from V and 0 from J, leaving 10 bases between them. CDR3 coding DNA: TGTGCCAGCAGCGTAGGAGCGGGCCACTCCTACGAGCAGTACTTC. Its protein product is CASSVGAGHSYEQYF.

This clonotype was seen only a few times. The chain combines TRBV6-1 with TRBJ1-2; D remains ambiguous. Trimming took off 5 bases at V and 2 bases at J, with 9 bases between the two ends. CDR3 length: 13 residues. CDR1 is MNHNS and CDR2 is SASEGT in the germline V gene. CDR3 in amino acids: CASSRAPNYGYTF. The DNA of the CDR3 is TGTGCCAGCAGTAGGGCCCCGAACTATGGCTACACCTTC.